These 21 T cell receptor beta chains were sequenced from one sample in a study of immune evolution from preneoplasia to lung adenocarcinoma. Method: immunoSEQ multiplex PCR; TCRdb's copy keeps in-frame clones and lacks some. The sample shows around 41,000 clones, 65% to 80% of them seen only once. The specimen sequenced was FFPE invasive lung adenocarcinoma tissue. The receptors stem from a person between 60 and 69 years old with lung adenocarcinoma.

The count of this clone is one. The V and J genes are TRBV5-6 and TRBJ2-2; weak D call: TRBD2 (6 bases). V lost 4 bases and J 1 base, leaving 14 bases between the germline ends. CDR3 length: 16 amino acids. Germline CDR1 is SGHDT and CDR2 is YYEEEE. CDR3 nucleotides: TGTGCCAGCAGCCGCTTGGGGCGGGGGAACACCGGGGAGCTGTTTTTT. Protein sequence: CASSRLGRGNTGELFF.

The chain employs TRBV5-6 and TRBJ1-1, with 10 bases identical to TRBD1. This CDR3 comprises 15 residues. Germline V CDR1 and CDR2: SGHDT, YYEEEE. V lost 4 bases to trimming and J lost 2 bases; unmatched junction nucleotides: 5. In DNA, the CDR3 is TGTGCCAGCAGCGCAACGACAGGGGGCAACACTGAAGCTTTCTTT. It codes for CASSATTGGNTEAFF. Full variable domain (rest looked up from reference TRBV5-6 and TRBJ1-1): DAGVTQSPTHLIKTRGQQVTLRCSPKSGHDTVSWYQQALGQGPQFIFQYYEEEERQRGNFPDRFSGHQFPNYSSELNVNALLLGDSALYLCASSATTGGNTEAFFGQGTRLTVV.

V usage is TRBV28 and J usage is TRBJ2-2, with D unresolved. V lost 5 bases and J lost 8, with 12 bases in between. Germline V CDR1 and CDR2: MDHEN, SYDVKM. The CDR3 contains 13 residues. The CDR3 nucleotides read TGTGCCAGCAGTACCGACTCCTCGGGGGAGCTGTTTTTT. It specifies CASSTDSSGELFF.

The sample holds one count of this clone. The chain recombines TRBV28 with TRBJ2-7, with 7 positions matching TRBD1. V was pared by 6 bases and J by 6 bases, with 8 bases of the junction left unmatched. The CDR3 has 13 residues. CDR1 MDHEN and CDR2 SYDVKM come from the germline V gene. The CDR3: CASRTEQGPEQYF. CDR3 DNA sequence: TGTGCCAGCAGGACAGAACAGGGGCCCGAGCAGTACTTC.

J is TRBJ1-3 and V is TRBV2; D perhaps matches TRBD1 (6 bases). Trimming removed 10 bases from V and 2 bases from J, with 15 bases in between. The CDR3 has 14 residues. Germline CDR1 is SNHLY and CDR2 is FYNNEI. The CDR3 DNA reads TGTGCCACCACGAGTCAGGGGACTGGAAACACCATATATTTT. It codes for CATTSQGTGNTIYF.

This clone has a handful of counts. The chain uses TRBV27 and TRBJ1-2; D is unclear. The V and J ends lost 6 bases and 1 base respectively, with 9 bases between them. There are 13 residues in the CDR3. Germline V gene data show CDR1 as MNHEY and CDR2 as SMNVEV (reference sequence). CDR3: CASRASLNYGYTF. CDR3 sequence (DNA): TGTGCCAGCAGGGCTTCCCTTAACTATGGCTACACCTTC.

The V and J genes are TRBV18 and TRBJ2-1; TRBD2 matches at 7 bases. The CDR3 loop spans 16 amino acids. Germline CDR1 is KGHSH and CDR2 is LQKENI. The V and J ends lost 3 bases and 0 bases, in that order; junction bases with no gene match: 5. CDR3 loop: CASSPLAVSSYNEQFF. The CDR3, as DNA: TGTGCCAGCTCACCCCTAGCGGTATCCTCCTACAATGAGCAGTTCTTC. Looking up the rest from reference TRBV18 and TRBJ2-1 gives the full variable domain: NAGVMQNPRHLVRRRGQEARLRCSPMKGHSHVYWYRQLPEEGLKFMVYLQKENIIDESGMPKERFSAEFPKEGPSILRIQQVVRGDSAAYFCASSPLAVSSYNEQFFGPGTRLTVL.

V and J are TRBV30 and TRBJ2-7, with a possible D match to TRBD2 (5 bases). This CDR3 is built from 14 residues. V was pared by 6 bases and J by 9 bases, with 24 bases between. In germline, CDR1 is GTSNPN, CDR2 SVGIG (reference sequence). The CDR3 coding sequence is TGTGCCTGCGCAGTATCGCGGGCCCGGGCGGGGCAGTACTTC. This sequence encodes CACAVSRARAGQYF.

The gene calls are TRBV30 and TRBJ2-3, with 7 bases fitting TRBD2. CDR1 GTSNPN and CDR2 SVGIG come from the germline V gene (reference sequence). V lost 3 bases to trimming and J lost 4 bases; unmatched junction nucleotides: 10. This CDR3 has 15 residues. The CDR3 loop reads CAWRNLGGVADTQYF. The CDR3 nucleotides are TGTGCCTGGAGGAACCTGGGGGGGGTCGCAGATACGCAGTATTTT.

V gene TRBV14 combines with J gene TRBJ2-7, with D tentatively TRBD1 (7 bases). The CDR3 sequence is 17 residues long. Trimming took 6 bases from V and 2 from J, leaving 23 bases between them. Germline values: CDR1 SGHDN, CDR2 FVKESK. CDR3 sequence reads: CASRQGGDGKSTYEQYF. In DNA, the CDR3 is TGTGCCAGCAGGCAGGGGGGTGACGGGAAGAGTACCTACGAGCAGTACTTC. The variable domain in full, with the rest retrieved from reference TRBV14 and TRBJ2-7, is EAGVTQFPSHSVIEKGQTVTLRCDPISGHDNLYWYRRVMGKEIKFLLHFVKESKQDESGMPNNRFLAERTGGTYSTLKVQPAELEDSGVYFCASRQGGDGKSTYEQYFGPGTRLTVT.

The rearrangement uses TRBV7-3 and TRBJ2-3; a possible D gene is TRBD1 (6 bases). Per the germline V gene, CDR1 is SGHTA and CDR2 is FQGTGA. V was pared by 2 bases and J by 2 bases, with 8 bases between. The CDR3 is 14 residues long. CDR3 coding DNA: TGTGCCAGCAGCTTAGACAGGTTCACAGATACGCAGTATTTT. Translated: CASSLDRFTDTQYF. Looking up the rest from reference TRBV7-3 and TRBJ2-3 gives the full variable domain: GAGVSQTPSNKVTEKGKYVELRCDPISGHTALYWYRQSLGQGPEFLIYFQGTGAADDSGLPNDRFFAVRPEGSVSTLKIQRTERGDSAVYLCASSLDRFTDTQYFGPGTRLTVL.

The CDR3 region is CAWSVGIHTEAFF. Written as DNA, the CDR3 is TGTGCCTGGAGTGTGGGGATACACACTGAAGCTTTCTTT. The rearrangement links TRBV30 to TRBJ1-1, with D hard to call. Germline assignment: CDR1 GTSNPN and CDR2 SVGIG (reference sequence). The CDR3 is made up of 13 amino acids. Trimming took off 0 bases at V and 3 bases at J, with 8 bases between the two ends.

The genes are TRBV6-1 and TRBJ1-5; D call uncertain. Germline V lookup: CDR1 MNHNS, CDR2 SASEGT. Trimming removed 6 bases at V and 4 bases at J, with 13 bases between. The CDR3 covers 14 residues. The CDR3 reads CASSQIDGNQPQHF. The CDR3 DNA sequence: TGTGCCAGCAGCCAAATCGACGGAAATCAGCCCCAGCATTTT.

The V call is TRBV19, the J call TRBJ1-5, with TRBD1 matching over 12 bases. V dropped 4 bases and J dropped 6; count of bases not matched to a gene: 4. Germline V gene lookup returns CDR1 LNHDA and CDR2 SQIVND (reference sequence). The CDR3 totals 15 residues. CDR3 region: CASSTGTGGGQPQHF. In nucleotides, the CDR3 is TGTGCCAGTAGTACCGGGACAGGGGGCGGTCAGCCCCAGCATTTT.

The rearrangement joins TRBV19 to TRBJ2-1; TRBD1 is a possible D gene (5 bases). V shed 6 bases and J shed 6 bases, with 12 bases lying between them. The CDR3 extends over 13 amino acids. The germline V gene encodes CDR1 LNHDA and CDR2 SQIVND (reference sequence). As DNA, the CDR3 is TGTGCCAGTAGGGCAGGGTGGGGCAATGAGCAGTTCTTC. This sequence encodes CASRAGWGNEQFF.

The rearrangement links TRBV19 to TRBJ2-1; possibly TRBD2 for D (8 bases). CDR1 is LNHDA and CDR2 is SQIVND in the germline V gene (reference sequence). This CDR3 region has 15 residues. V lost 6 bases, J lost 9 bases, and 21 bases lay in between. CDR3 loop: CASSTGTAGATEQFF. CDR3 DNA sequence: TGTGCCAGTAGCACCGGGACAGCGGGGGCTACTGAGCAGTTCTTC.

This chain connects TRBV7-2 to TRBJ2-7, with a possible D match to TRBD1 (5 bases). Germline CDR1 and CDR2: SGHTA and FQGNSA. Trimming took 1 base from V and 7 from J, leaving 14 bases between them. This CDR3 has 14 residues. CDR3: CASSLGAGFDEQYF. The DNA for the CDR3 is TGTGCCAGCAGCTTAGGGGCAGGGTTTGATGAGCAGTACTTC.

This rearrangement joins TRBV25-1 to TRBJ2-5; unclear D gene. CDR1 and CDR2 from the germline V gene are MGHDK and SYGVNS. V was shortened by 5 bases and J by 2 bases, with 3 bases between the two germline ends. The CDR3 sequence is 11 residues long. The CDR3 nucleotides read TGTGCCAGCAGTCAACAAGAGACCCAGTACTTC. Its translation is CASSQQETQYF.

Only a few counts were recorded for this clone. The V call is TRBV28, the J call TRBJ2-1; 9 positions agree with TRBD2. This CDR3 comprises 16 residues. With V trimmed by 3 bases and J by 4 bases, 7 bases remained unmatched. Germline V gives CDR1 MDHEN, CDR2 SYDVKM. The chain's CDR3 is CASSFVGGRAYNEQFF. Written as DNA, the CDR3 is TGTGCCAGCAGTTTCGTTGGCGGGAGGGCATACAATGAGCAGTTCTTC.

The J gene is TRBJ2-1, the V gene TRBV5-1; TRBD2 might be the D (6 bases). V was pared by 3 bases and J by 5 bases, with 18 bases between. This CDR3 is 16 amino acids long. Germline V CDR1 and CDR2: SGHRS, YFSETQ. Here the CDR3 DNA reads TGCGCCAGCAGCTCAATTACTAGGAGGGGTGACAATGAGCAGTTCTTC. This translates into CASSSITRRGDNEQFF.

This clone occurred once. This chain links TRBV11-2 with TRBJ1-1, with TRBD1 matching 7 bases. This CDR3 has 15 residues. V was pared by 5 bases and J by 6 bases, with 12 bases of the junction left unmatched. Germline V gives CDR1 SGHAT, CDR2 FQNNGV. The CDR3 sequence is CASSRKTGKVSEAFF. As DNA, the CDR3 is TGTGCCAGCAGCCGAAAGACAGGGAAGGTTTCTGAAGCTTTCTTT.